The rows below give T cell receptor beta chains drawn from one sample of a study of regulatory T cells in long-lasting Graves disease. TCRdb processed the multiplex PCR reads anew with MiXCR; each CDR3 protein has one entry. The table has approximately 440,000 distinct CDR3 sequences, roughly a quarter seen once. Material: peripheral blood mononuclear cells (PBMCs), obtained when the disease was refractory, from a patient treated with antithyroid drugs. The origin of the receptors is a female donor with Graves disease. The CDR3 runs from the conserved cysteine through the conserved F or W. D genes are given only for firm matches. A clone size is listed for some rows: how often the clone was seen (once, few, many), or a class if it is expanded.

>-|TRBV12-3/TRBV12-4|TRBJ2-7|-
CASSWGREQYF
TGTGCCAGCAGTTGGGGGCGCGAGCAGTACTTC
>-|TRBV15|TRBJ1-3|-
CATSRVGTDALGNTIYF
TGTGCCACCAGCAGGGTAGGGACCGACGCCCTTGGAAACACCATATATTTT
>-|TRBV15|TRBJ2-5|-
CATSRDQHGEETQYF
TGTGCCACCAGCAGAGACCAGCACGGCGAAGAGACCCAGTACTTC
>TRBD1|TRBV30|TRBJ1-2|many
CAWSAARGFNGYTF
TGTGCCTGGAGTGCTGCCAGGGGGTTCAATGGCTACACCTTC
>-|TRBV6-9|TRBJ2-3|-
CASSYRLENTDTQYF
TGTGCCAGCAGTTACAGGCTAGAAAACACAGATACGCAGTATTTT
>-|TRBV24-1|TRBJ1-2|many
CATSDRGRGYTF
TGTGCCACCAGTGATCGGGGACGGGGCTACACCTTC
>TRBD1|TRBV10-3|TRBJ2-2|many
CANGQGNTGELFF
TGTGCCAATGGACAGGGAAACACCGGGGAGCTGTTTTTT
>TRBD1|TRBV29-1|TRBJ2-5|few
CSVAAGTGLETQYF
TGCAGCGTTGCCGCCGGGACAGGGTTAGAGACCCAGTACTTC
>-|TRBV11-1|TRBJ2-5|many
CASSSDFWETQYF
TGTGCCAGCAGCTCGGACTTCTGGGAGACCCAGTACTTC
>-|TRBV27|TRBJ2-5|-
CASSLGGDLVTQYF
TGTGCCAGCAGTTTAGGGGGAGATCTGGTGACCCAGTACTTC
>-|TRBV3-1|TRBJ1-6|few
CASSQEGQGRYHSPLHF
TGTGCCAGCAGCCAAGAGGGGCAGGGGCGCTATCATTCACCCCTCCACTTT
>-|TRBV6-1|TRBJ2-5|-
CASTRDGSLQTQYF
TGTGCCAGCACCCGCGACGGTTCTCTGCAGACCCAGTACTTC
>-|TRBV19|TRBJ2-2|few
CASSDVQRRITGELFF
TGTGCCAGTAGTGATGTCCAGCGAAGAATCACCGGGGAGCTGTTTTTT
>-|TRBV20-1|TRBJ2-7|many
CSAQRVAYEQYF
TGCAGTGCTCAGAGGGTCGCCTACGAGCAGTACTTC
>TRBD2|TRBV10-3|TRBJ2-5|few
CAIRPGLAQETQYF
TGTGCCATCCGGCCGGGACTAGCGCAAGAGACCCAGTACTTC
>-|TRBV11-2|TRBJ2-7|many
CASSGTYEQYF
TGTGCCAGCAGCGGGACCTACGAGCAGTACTTC
>TRBD2|TRBV6-1|TRBJ2-2|-
CASSDQVLAGAGTGELFF
TGTGCCAGCAGTGACCAAGTACTAGCGGGAGCGGGCACCGGGGAGCTGTTTTTT
>TRBD2|TRBV7-9|TRBJ2-7|few
CASSSKLAPYEQYF
TGTGCCAGCAGCTCGAAACTAGCGCCATACGAGCAGTACTTC
>TRBD2|TRBV28|TRBJ2-7|few
CASSSYGLARRTEYKKYEQYF
TGTGCCAGCAGTTCCTACGGACTAGCGCGACGAACGGAATACAAAAAATACGAGCAGTACTTC
>-|TRBV7-8|TRBJ1-2|few
CASSLPGASNYGYTF
TGTGCCAGCAGCTTACCCGGTGCCTCTAACTATGGCTACACCTTC